A selection of T cell receptor beta chains follows, all from one sample in a study of T cell responses to AZD1222 COVID-19 vaccine. Assay: immunoSEQ multiplex PCR; the TCRdb copy retains only in-frame clones and omits some. The sample includes fewer than 85,000 clones, around 87% of them seen just once. The sample in question was peripheral blood, obtained on day 0 of AZD1222 vaccination. These receptors were obtained from an adult in good health. Both conserved end residues are part of each CDR3. Each record gives: J gene, V gene, CDR3 protein.

TRBJ1-1,TRBV4-1,CASSQVTENTEAFF
TRBJ1-2,TRBV6-5,CASSYSTRTANYGYTF
TRBJ1-6,TRBV28,CASSPGSNSPLHF
TRBJ2-7,TRBV11-2,CASSPQPGTGDYEQYF
TRBJ2-1,TRBV19,CASSTAHNEQFF
TRBJ2-3,TRBV14,CASSQVLAGPDTQYF
TRBJ1-2,TRBV4-1,CASSQGDSLVSGYTF
TRBJ1-2,TRBV12-3/TRBV12-4,CASSRGGGYGYTF
TRBJ1-2,TRBV5-1,CASSRYRGRAVDGGYTF
TRBJ1-1,TRBV20-1,CSASDPEGLF
TRBJ1-4,TRBV5-1,CASSLTGEEKLFF
TRBJ1-3,TRBV2,CASRTGLFSGNTIYF
TRBJ2-7,TRBV10-3,CAINKLQGAGQYF
TRBJ1-2,TRBV6-4,CASSHGSANYGYTF
TRBJ2-3,TRBV24-1,CATSDSGQGRDTQYF
TRBJ2-2,TRBV7-6,CASSLAGLSAGELFF
TRBJ1-5,TRBV10-2,CASRAGTTNQPQHF
TRBJ2-7,TRBV19,CASSKLAGGLGYEQYF
TRBJ1-1,TRBV6-1,CASSENRGYNPNTEAFF
TRBJ2-2,TRBV11-3,CASSLSGMNTGELFF
TRBJ2-5,TRBV5-1,CASSLGSSGKQETQYF
TRBJ2-3,TRBV9,CASSVEASVTQYF
TRBJ1-4,TRBV28,CASTTNEKLFF
TRBJ1-5,TRBV7-8,CASSSSNSNQPQHF
TRBJ1-1,TRBV5-8,CASSRAIGNTEAFF
TRBJ2-2,TRBV28,CASSFESNKPNTGELFF
TRBJ2-1,TRBV20-1,CSASPRTRSSYNEQFF
TRBJ1-5,TRBV6-5,CASSRQENQPQHF
TRBJ1-1,TRBV6-2/TRBV6-3,CASSPDPPRDTEAFF
TRBJ1-2,TRBV28,CASRILGQGAPGLYGYTF
TRBJ1-4,TRBV6-5,CASSYGGGGEKLFF
TRBJ2-7,TRBV7-2,CASSNPGYYEQYF
TRBJ2-4,TRBV7-2,CASSLTPGTDLHYF